This T cell receptor beta chain was identified in a study of T cells after yellow fever vaccination. Each CDR3 protein is one row after TCRdb ran MiXCR on the 5' RACE reads. The sample has about 210,000 distinct CDR3 sequences, approximately 3.3% seen once. CDR3 length: 16 residues. V gave up 4 bases and J gave up 2 bases, with 13 bases separating them. The germline V gene encodes CDR1 SGHRS and CDR2 YFSETQ. The sample holds many counts of this clonotype. This chain uses TRBV5-1 with TRBJ2-6; D tentatively reads TRBD1 or TRBD2 (5 bases each). Here the sequenced sample was CD4+ T cells sorted from PBMCs, taken 10 days after the yellow fever booster vaccination. This clonotype was obtained from a man younger than 30 who received the YFV17D yellow fever vaccine. CDR3 bases: TGCGCCAGCAGCGGACGGGACGGGGCTGGGGCCAACGTCCTGACTTTC. The encoded protein is CASSGRDGAGANVLTF.